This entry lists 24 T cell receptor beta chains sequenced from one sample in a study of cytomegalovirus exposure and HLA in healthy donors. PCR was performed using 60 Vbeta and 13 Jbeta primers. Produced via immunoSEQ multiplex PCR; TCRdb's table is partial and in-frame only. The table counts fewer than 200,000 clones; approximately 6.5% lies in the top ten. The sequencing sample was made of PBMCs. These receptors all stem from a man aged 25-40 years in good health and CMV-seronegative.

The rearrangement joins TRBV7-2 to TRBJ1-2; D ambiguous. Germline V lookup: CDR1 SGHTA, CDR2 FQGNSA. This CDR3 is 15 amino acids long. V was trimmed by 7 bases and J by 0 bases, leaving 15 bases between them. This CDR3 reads CASTRLPSANYGYTF. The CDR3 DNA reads TGTGCCAGCACCCGACTCCCCTCAGCTAACTATGGCTACACCTTC.

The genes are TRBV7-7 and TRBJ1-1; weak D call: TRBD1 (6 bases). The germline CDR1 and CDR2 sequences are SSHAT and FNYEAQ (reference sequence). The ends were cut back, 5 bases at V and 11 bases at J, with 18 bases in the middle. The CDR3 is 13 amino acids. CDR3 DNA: TGTGCCAGCAGCCCCTCCGGAGGACAGAAGGCTTTCTTT. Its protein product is CASSPSGGQKAFF.

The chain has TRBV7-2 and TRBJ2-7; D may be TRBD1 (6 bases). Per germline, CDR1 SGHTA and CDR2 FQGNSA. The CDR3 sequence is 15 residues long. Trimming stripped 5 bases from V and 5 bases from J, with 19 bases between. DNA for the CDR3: TGTGCCAGCAGCCCGCAGAACAGGGCGCGAGACGAGCAGTACTTC. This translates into CASSPQNRARDEQYF.

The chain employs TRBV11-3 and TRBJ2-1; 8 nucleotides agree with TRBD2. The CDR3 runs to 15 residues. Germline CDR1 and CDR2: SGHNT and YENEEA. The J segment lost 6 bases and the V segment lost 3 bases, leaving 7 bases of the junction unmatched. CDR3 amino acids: CASSLLTGGRNEQFF. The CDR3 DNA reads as TGTGCCAGCAGCTTGTTAACGGGGGGGCGCAATGAGCAGTTCTTC. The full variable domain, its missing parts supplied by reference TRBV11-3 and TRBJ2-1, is EAGVVQSPRYKIIEKKQPVAFWCNPISGHNTLYWYLQNLGQGPELLIRYENEEAVDDSQLPKDRFSAERLKGVDSTLKIQPAELGDSAVYLCASSLLTGGRNEQFFGPGTRLTVL.

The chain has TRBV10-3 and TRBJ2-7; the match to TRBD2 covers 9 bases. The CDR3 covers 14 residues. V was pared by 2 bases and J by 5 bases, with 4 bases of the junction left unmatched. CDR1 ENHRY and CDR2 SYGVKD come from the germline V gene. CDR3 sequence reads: CAISEKAGGHEQYF. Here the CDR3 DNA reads TGTGCCATCAGTGAGAAAGCGGGAGGCCACGAGCAGTACTTC.

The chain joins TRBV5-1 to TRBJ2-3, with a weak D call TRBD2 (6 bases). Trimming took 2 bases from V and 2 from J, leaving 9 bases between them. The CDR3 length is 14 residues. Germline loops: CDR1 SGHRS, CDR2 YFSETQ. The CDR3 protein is CASSLWTITDTQYF. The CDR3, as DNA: TGCGCCAGCAGCTTATGGACTATCACAGATACGCAGTATTTT.

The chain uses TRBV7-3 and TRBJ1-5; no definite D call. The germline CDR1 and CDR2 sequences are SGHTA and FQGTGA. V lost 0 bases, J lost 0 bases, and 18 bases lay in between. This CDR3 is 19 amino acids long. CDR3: CASSLTSVESPYSNQPQHF. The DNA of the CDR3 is TGTGCCAGCAGCTTAACGTCGGTTGAGAGCCCTTATAGCAATCAGCCCCAGCATTTT.

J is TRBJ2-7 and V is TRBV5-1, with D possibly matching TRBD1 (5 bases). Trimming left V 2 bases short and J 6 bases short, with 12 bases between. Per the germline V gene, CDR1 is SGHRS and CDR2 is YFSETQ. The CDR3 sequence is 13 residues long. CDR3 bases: TGCGCCAGCAGCTTCCAGGGATCAGGCGAGCAGTACTTC. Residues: CASSFQGSGEQYF.

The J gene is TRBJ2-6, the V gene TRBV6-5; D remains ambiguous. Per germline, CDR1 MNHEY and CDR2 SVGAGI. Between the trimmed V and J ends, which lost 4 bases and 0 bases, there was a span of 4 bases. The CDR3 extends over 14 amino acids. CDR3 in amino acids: CASSSFSGANVLTF. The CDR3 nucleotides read TGTGCCAGCAGTTCCTTCTCTGGGGCCAACGTCCTGACTTTC.

CDR3: CASSQEIRTSGKETQYF. The CDR3 region has the DNA TGTGCCAGCAGCCAAGAAATCCGGACTAGCGGGAAAGAGACCCAGTACTTC. The chain has TRBV4-2 and TRBJ2-5, with 12 bases lining up with TRBD2. Germline loops: CDR1 LGHNA, CDR2 YNFKEQ. The CDR3 covers 17 residues. Trimming removed 0 bases from V and 3 bases from J; junction bases left unmatched: 5.

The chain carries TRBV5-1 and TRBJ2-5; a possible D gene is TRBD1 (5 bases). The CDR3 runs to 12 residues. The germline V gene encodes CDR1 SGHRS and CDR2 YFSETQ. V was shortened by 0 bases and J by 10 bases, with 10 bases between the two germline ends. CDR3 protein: CASSLDRHGQYF. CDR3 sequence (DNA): TGCGCCAGCAGCTTGGACAGGCATGGCCAGTACTTC.

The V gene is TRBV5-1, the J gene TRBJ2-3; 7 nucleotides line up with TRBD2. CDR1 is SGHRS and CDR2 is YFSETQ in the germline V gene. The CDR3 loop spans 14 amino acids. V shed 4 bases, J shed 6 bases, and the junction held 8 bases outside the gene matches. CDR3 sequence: CASSGGELSDTQYF. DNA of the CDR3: TGCGCCAGCAGCGGGGGGGAACTTTCCGATACGCAGTATTTT.

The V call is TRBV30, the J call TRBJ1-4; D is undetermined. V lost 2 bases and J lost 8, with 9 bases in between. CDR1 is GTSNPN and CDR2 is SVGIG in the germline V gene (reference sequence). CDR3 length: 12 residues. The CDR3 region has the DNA TGTGCCTGGAGTCACGGGAGAGAAAAACTGTTTTTT. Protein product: CAWSHGREKLFF. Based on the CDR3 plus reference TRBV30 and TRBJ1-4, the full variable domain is SQTIHQWPATLVQPVGSPLSLECTVEGTSNPNLYWYRQAAGRGLQLLFYSVGIGQISSEVPQNLSASRPQDRQFILSSKKLLLSDSGFYLCAWSHGREKLFFGSGTQLSVL.

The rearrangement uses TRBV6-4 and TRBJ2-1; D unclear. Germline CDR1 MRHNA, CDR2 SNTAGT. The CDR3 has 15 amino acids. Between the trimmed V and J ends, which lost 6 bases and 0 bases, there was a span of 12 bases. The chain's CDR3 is CASRAGSSSYNEQFF. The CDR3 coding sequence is TGTGCCAGCAGGGCTGGGTCTAGCTCCTACAATGAGCAGTTCTTC.

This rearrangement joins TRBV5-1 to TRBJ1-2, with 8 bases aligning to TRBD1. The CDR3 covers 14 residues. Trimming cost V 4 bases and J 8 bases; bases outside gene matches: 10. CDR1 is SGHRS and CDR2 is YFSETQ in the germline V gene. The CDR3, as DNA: TGCGCCAGCAGCCTGGGACAGGTCGAAGACGGCTACACCTTC. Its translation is CASSLGQVEDGYTF.

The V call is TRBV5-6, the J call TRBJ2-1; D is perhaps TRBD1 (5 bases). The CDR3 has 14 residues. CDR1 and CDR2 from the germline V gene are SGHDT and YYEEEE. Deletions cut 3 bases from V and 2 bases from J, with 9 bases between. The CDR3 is CASSWGNTYNEQFF. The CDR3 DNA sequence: TGTGCCAGCAGCTGGGGCAATACCTACAATGAGCAGTTCTTC.

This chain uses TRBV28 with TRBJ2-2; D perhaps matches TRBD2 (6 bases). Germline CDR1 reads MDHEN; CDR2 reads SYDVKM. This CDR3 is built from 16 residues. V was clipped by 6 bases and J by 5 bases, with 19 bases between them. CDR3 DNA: TGTGCCAGCAGCGAAACTCCCGGGAGTGTTACCGGGGAGCTGTTTTTT. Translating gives CASSETPGSVTGELFF.

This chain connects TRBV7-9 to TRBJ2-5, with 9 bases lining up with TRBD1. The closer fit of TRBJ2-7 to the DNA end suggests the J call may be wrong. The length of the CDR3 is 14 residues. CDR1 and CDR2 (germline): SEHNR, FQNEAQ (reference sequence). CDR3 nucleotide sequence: TGTGCCAGCACCCGGGGACAGGGATACTACGAGCAGTACTTC. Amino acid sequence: CASTRGQGYYEQYF.

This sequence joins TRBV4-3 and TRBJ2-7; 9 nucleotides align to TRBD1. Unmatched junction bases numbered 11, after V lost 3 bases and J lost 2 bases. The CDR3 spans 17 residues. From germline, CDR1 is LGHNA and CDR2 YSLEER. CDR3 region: CASSQSPGGTGPYEQYF. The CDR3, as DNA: TGCGCCAGCAGCCAGTCTCCCGGAGGGACAGGGCCCTACGAGCAGTACTTC.

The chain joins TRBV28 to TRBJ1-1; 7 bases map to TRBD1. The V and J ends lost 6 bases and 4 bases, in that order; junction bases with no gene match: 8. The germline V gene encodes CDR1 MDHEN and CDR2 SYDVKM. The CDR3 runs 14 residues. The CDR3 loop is CASRTGTLSTEAFF. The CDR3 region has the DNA TGTGCCAGCAGGACAGGGACCCTGAGCACTGAAGCTTTCTTT.

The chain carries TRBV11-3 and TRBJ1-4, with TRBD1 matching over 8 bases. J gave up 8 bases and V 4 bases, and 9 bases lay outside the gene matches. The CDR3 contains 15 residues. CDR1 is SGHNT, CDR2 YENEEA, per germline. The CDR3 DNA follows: TGTGCCAGCAGCTCAGGGACAGGCCCGGGGGAAAAACTGTTTTTT. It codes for CASSSGTGPGEKLFF.

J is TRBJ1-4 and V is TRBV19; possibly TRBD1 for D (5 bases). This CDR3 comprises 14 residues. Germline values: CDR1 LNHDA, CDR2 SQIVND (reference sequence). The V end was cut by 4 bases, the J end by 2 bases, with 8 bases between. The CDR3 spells CASSKWGTNEKLFF. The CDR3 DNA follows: TGTGCCAGTAGTAAGTGGGGCACTAATGAAAAACTGTTTTTT.

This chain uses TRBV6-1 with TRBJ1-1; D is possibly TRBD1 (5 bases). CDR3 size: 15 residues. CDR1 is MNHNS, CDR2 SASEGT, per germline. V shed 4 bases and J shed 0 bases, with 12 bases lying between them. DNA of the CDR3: TGTGCCAGCAGTGGTAGGGACTTACTGAACACTGAAGCTTTCTTT. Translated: CASSGRDLLNTEAFF.

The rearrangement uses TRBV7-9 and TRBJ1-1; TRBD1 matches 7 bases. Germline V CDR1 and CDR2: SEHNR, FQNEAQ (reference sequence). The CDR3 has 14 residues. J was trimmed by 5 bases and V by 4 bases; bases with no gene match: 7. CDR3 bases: TGTGCCAGCAGCTACTCCCGCAGGGGGACTGAAGCTTTCTTT. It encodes CASSYSRRGTEAFF.